The rows below give T cell receptor beta chains drawn from one sample of a study of T cells in Graves' hyperthyroidism and ophthalmopathy. Via MiXCR, TCRdb re-called the multiplex PCR reads, giving one row per CDR3 protein. This table holds about 500,000 distinct CDR3 sequences, 16% found once. The sequenced sample consisted of blood. These receptors originate from a woman in her thirties with Graves' ophthalmopathy. CDR3s include the opening cysteine and the closing phenylalanine or tryptophan. D genes are given only for firm matches. The listing skips clone size in some rows; elsewhere it reads once, few, many or a size class.

>TRBD2|TRBV18|-|TRBJ2-1
TGTGCCAGCTCACCACCAGGGGAGGGTACCTACAATGAGCAGTTCTTC
CASSPPGEGTYNEQFF
>-|TRBV28|-|TRBJ2-3
TGTGCCAGCAAATCAGCAGCGACAGATACGCAGTATTTT
CASKSAATDTQYF
>-|TRBV7-2|many|TRBJ1-5
TGTGCCAGCAGCACGAGTCGGAGCAATCAGCCCCAGCATTTT
CASSTSRSNQPQHF
>TRBD1|TRBV28|-|TRBJ2-2
TGTGCCGGGGGGACAGGGCTTTTAACCACCGGGGAGCTGTTTTTT
CAGGTGLLTTGELFF
>-|TRBV7-3|few|TRBJ1-4
TGTGCCAGCAGCCCACCGACGGGACTGAGTAATGAAAAACTGTTTTTT
CASSPPTGLSNEKLFF
>-|TRBV18|many|TRBJ1-2
TGTGCCAGCTCACGATTAGAGGACTATGGCTACACCTTC
CASSRLEDYGYTF
>-|TRBV30|many|TRBJ1-3
TGTGCCTGGAGTGGTATAGGGTTTTCTGGAAACACCATATATTTT
CAWSGIGFSGNTIYF
>-|TRBV30|few|TRBJ1-5
TGTGCCTGGAGCAAGGGCATAACATGGGGCAATCAGCCCCAGCATTTT
CAWSKGITWGNQPQHF
>TRBD2|TRBV12-3/TRBV12-4|-|TRBJ2-7
TGTGCCAGCAGTTCGGGGGGGGGGATTTACGAGCAGTACTTC
CASSSGGGIYEQYF
>-|TRBV20-1|few|TRBJ1-1
TGCAGTGCTAGACAGGACGGGAACACTGAAGCTTTCTTT
CSARQDGNTEAFF
>TRBD2|TRBV7-3|many|TRBJ2-3
TGTGCCAGCAGCACGAGCGGGACCACAGATACGCAGTATTTT
CASSTSGTTDTQYF
>TRBD1|TRBV28|many|TRBJ2-2
TGTGCCAGCAGTTCTAGGGACAGGGGAGGGACCGGGGAGCTGTTTTTT
CASSSRDRGGTGELFF